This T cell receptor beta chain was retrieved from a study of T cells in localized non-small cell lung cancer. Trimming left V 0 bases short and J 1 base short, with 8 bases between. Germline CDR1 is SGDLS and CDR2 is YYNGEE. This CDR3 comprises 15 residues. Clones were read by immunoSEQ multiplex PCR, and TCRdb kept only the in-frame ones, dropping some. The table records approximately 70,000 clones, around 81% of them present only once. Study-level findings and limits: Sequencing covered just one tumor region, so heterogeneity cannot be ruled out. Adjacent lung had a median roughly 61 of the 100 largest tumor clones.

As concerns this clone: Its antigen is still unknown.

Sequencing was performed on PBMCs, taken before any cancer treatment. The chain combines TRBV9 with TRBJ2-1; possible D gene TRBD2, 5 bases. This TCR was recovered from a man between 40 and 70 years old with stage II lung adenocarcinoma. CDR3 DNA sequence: TGTGCCAGCAGCGTAGGGACTGAGTCCTACAATGAGCAGTTCTTC. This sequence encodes CASSVGTESYNEQFF.